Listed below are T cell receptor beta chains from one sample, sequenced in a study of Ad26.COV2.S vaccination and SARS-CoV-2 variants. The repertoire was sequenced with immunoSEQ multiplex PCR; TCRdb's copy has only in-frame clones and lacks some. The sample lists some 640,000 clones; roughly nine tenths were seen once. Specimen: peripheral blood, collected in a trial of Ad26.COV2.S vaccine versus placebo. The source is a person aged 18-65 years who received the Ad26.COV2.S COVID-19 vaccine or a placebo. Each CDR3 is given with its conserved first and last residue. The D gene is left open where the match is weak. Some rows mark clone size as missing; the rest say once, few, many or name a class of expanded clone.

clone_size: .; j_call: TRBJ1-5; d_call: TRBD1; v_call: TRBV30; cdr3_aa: CAWSSGGGQGQPQHF; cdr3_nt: TGTGCCTGGAGTTCAGGGGGGGGGCAGGGGCAGCCCCAGCATTTT
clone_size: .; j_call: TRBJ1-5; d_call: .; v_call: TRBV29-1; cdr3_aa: CSVAAAGGGDQPQHF; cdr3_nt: TGCAGCGTTGCAGCGGCCGGGGGAGGGGATCAGCCCCAGCATTTT
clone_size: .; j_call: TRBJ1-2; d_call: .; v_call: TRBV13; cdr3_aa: CASSLRDWAGGYTF; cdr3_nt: TGTGCCAGCAGCTTAAGGGACTGGGCCGGGGGCTACACCTTC
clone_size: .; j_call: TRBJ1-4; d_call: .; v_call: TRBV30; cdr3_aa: CAWSTHRGGWEKLFF; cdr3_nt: TGTGCCTGGAGTACCCATAGAGGCGGGTGGGAAAAACTGTTTTTT
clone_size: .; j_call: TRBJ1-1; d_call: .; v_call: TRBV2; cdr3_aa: CASSLQGSPEAFF; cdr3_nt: TGTGCCAGCAGCCTACAGGGTTCCCCTGAAGCTTTCTTT
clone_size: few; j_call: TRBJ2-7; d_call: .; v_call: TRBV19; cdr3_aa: CASSIGGVNEQYF; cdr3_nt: TGTGCCAGTAGTATAGGGGGGGTCAACGAGCAGTACTTC
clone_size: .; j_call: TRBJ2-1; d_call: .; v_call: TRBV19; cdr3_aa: CASSEGQARLYNEQFF; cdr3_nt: TGTGCCAGTAGTGAGGGGCAGGCCCGATTATACAATGAGCAGTTCTTC
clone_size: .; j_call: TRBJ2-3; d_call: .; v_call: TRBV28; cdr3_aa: CASGTSAPDTQYF; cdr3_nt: TGTGCCAGCGGGACTTCCGCTCCGGATACGCAGTATTTT
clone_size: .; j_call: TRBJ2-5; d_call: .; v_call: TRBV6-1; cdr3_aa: CASSEGGAGAETQYF; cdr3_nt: TGTGCCAGCAGTGAAGGGGGGGCAGGGGCGGAGACCCAGTACTTC
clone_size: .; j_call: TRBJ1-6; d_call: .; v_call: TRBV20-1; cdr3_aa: CSASNTGNSPLHF; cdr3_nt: TGCAGTGCTAGTAACACGGGTAATTCACCCCTCCACTTT
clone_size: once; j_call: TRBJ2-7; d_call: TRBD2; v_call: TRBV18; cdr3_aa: CASSGGVIYEQYF; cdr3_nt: TGTGCCAGCTCGGGAGGGGTTATCTACGAGCAGTACTTC
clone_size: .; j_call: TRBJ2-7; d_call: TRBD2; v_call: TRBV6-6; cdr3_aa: CATTRGLAGGSSYEQYF; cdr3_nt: TGTGCCACCACTCGGGGACTAGCGGGAGGCTCCTCGTACGAGCAGTACTTC
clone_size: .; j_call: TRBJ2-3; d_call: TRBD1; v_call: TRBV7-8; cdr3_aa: CASSLLQGAFDTQYF; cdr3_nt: TGTGCCAGCAGCCTATTGCAGGGGGCCTTTGATACGCAGTATTTT
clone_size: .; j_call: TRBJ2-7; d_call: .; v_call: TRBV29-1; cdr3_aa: CSVVGGPSHEQYF; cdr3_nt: TGCAGCGTTGTCGGGGGGCCCTCCCACGAGCAGTACTTC
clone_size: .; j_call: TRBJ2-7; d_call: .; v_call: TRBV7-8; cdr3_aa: CASSFVSSYEQYF; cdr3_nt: TGTGCCAGCAGCTTTGTGAGCTCCTACGAGCAGTACTTC
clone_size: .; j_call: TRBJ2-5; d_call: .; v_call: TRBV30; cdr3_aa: CAWSVRGTIQSTQYF; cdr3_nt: TGTGCCTGGAGTGTAAGGGGAACTATCCAGTCGACCCAGTACTTC
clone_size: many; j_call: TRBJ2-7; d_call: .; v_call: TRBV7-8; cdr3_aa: CASSLEQGPVERIYEQYF; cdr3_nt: TGTGCCAGCAGCTTAGAACAGGGCCCAGTTGAGCGGATCTACGAGCAGTACTTC
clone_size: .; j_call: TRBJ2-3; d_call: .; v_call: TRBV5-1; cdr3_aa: CASSELGDTQYF; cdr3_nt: TGCGCCAGCAGCGAACTTGGAGATACGCAGTATTTT
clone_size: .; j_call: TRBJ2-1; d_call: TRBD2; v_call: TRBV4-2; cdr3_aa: CASSQRSSGGSNEQFF; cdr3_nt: TGTGCCAGCAGCCAGCGTTCTAGCGGGGGGTCCAATGAGCAGTTCTTC
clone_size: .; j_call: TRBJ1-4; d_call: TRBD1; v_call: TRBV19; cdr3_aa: CASSSTGMANEKLFF; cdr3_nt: TGTGCCAGTAGTTCGACAGGGATGGCTAATGAAAAACTGTTTTTT
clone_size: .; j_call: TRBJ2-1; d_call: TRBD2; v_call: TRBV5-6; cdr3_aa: CASSLVAGPYNEQFF; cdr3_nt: TGTGCCAGCAGCTTGGTAGCGGGACCCTACAATGAGCAGTTCTTC
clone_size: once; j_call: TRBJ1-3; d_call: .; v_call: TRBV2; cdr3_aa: CASRAIPRILSGNTIYF; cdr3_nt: TGTGCCAGCAGAGCCATCCCCCGGATTCTATCTGGAAACACCATATATTTT
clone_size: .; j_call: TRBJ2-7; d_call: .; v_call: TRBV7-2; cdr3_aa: CASSLGWETYEQYF; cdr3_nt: TGTGCCAGCAGCCTAGGTTGGGAGACCTACGAGCAGTACTTC
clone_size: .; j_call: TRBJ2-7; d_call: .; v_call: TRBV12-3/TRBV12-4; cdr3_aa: CASRRTPYEQYF; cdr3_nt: TGTGCCAGCAGAAGAACGCCTTACGAGCAGTACTTC
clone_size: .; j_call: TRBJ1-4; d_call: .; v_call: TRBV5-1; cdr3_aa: CASSSLAATNEKLFF; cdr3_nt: TGCGCCAGCAGCTCACTCGCCGCAACTAATGAAAAACTGTTTTTT
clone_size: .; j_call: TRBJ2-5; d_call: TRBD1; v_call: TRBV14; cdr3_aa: CASSHVTGAVETQYF; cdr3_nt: TGTGCCAGCAGCCATGTGACAGGGGCGGTGGAGACCCAGTACTTC
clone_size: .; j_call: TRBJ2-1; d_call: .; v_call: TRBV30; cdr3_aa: CARRMSGYNEQFF; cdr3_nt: TGTGCCCGGAGAATGTCTGGCTACAATGAGCAGTTCTTC
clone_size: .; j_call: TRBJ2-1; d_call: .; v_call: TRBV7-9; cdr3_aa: CASSLGPQFAPNEQFF; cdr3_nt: TGTGCCAGCAGCTTAGGCCCGCAGTTTGCCCCCAATGAGCAGTTCTTC
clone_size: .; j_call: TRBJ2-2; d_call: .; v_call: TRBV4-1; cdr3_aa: CASSQPRGIGSTGELFF; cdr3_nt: TGCGCCAGCAGCCAACCTCGGGGTATAGGGAGCACCGGGGAGCTGTTTTTT
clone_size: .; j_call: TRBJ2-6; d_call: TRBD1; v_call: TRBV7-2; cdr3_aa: CASIPGQTFSGANVLTF; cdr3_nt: TGTGCCAGCATCCCGGGACAGACCTTCTCTGGGGCCAACGTCCTGACTTTC
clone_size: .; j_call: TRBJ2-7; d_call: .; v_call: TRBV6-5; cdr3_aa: CASSYLYEQYF; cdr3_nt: TGTGCCAGCAGTTACCTCTACGAGCAGTACTTC
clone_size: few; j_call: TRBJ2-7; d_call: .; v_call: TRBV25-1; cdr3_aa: CASSDSTGTYEQYF; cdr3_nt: TGTGCCAGCAGTGATAGCACAGGGACCTACGAGCAGTACTTC
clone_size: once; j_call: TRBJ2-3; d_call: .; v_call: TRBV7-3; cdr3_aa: CASSLQGSSTDTQYF; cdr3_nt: TGTGCCAGCAGCTTGCAGGGATCGAGCACAGATACGCAGTATTTT
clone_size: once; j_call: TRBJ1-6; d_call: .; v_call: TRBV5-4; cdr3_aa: CASSLGGERVSPLHF; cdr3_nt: TGTGCCAGCAGCTTGGGGGGGGAGAGAGTTTCACCCCTCCACTTT
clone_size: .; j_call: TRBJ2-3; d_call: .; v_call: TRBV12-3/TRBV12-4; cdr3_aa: CASKGYFTDTQYF; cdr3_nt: TGTGCCAGCAAGGGTTATTTCACAGATACGCAGTATTTT
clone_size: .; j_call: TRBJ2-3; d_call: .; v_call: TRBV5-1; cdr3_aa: CASRRLGDLDTQYF; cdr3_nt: TGCGCCAGCAGACGACTAGGGGACTTGGATACGCAGTATTTT
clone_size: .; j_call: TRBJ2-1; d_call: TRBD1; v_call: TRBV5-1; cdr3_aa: CASSLTGVNEQFF; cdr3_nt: TGCGCCAGCAGCTTGACAGGGGTCAATGAGCAGTTCTTC
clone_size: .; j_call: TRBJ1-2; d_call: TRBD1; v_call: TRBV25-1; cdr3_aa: CASSEFSGTGDNYGYTF; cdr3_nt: TGTGCCAGCAGTGAATTTTCCGGGACAGGGGATAACTATGGCTACACCTTC
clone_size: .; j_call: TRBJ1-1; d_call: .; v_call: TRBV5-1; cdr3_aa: CASSLQGNTEAFF; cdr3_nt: TGCGCCAGCAGCTTGCAGGGGAACACTGAAGCTTTCTTT
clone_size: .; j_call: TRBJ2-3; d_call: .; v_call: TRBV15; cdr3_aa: CATSTRLYQGTDTQYF; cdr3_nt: TGTGCCACCAGCACCCGCCTATACCAGGGCACAGATACGCAGTATTTT
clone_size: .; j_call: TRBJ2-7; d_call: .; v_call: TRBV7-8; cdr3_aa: CASSLAEGLDYEQYF; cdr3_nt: TGTGCCAGCAGCTTAGCTGAGGGCTTGGACTACGAGCAGTACTTC
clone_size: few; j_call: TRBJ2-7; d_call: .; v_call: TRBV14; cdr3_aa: CASSQDPGRNEQYF; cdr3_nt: TGTGCCAGCAGCCAAGACCCGGGTAGGAACGAGCAGTACTTC
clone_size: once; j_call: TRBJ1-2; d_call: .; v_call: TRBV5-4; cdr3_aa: CASSLVDAGGGYTF; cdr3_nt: TGTGCCAGCAGCTTGGTAGATGCGGGGGGTGGCTACACCTTC